This TCR beta chain was identified in a study of cytomegalovirus exposure and HLA in healthy donors. Study-level points and caveats: According to an earlier analysis, most TCR beta V segments yielded productive rearrangements about 87% or about 30% of the time. Reports state that TCR beta sequences accurately predicted most subjects' HLA-A and HLA-B alleles. Highly shared sequence variants in one cluster were likely a sequencing artifact.

Germline V gene lookup returns CDR1 SGHVS and CDR2 FNYEAQ. The CDR3 has 15 residues. After removal of 5 bases from V and 3 bases from J, the junction contained 6 bases not matched to a gene. With regard to this clone: What it recognizes is unknown.

The PCR used 60 Vbeta and 13 Jbeta primers. The authors' processing: Unique TCR beta chains totaled some 88 million in a later count, with roughly 10 million of them shared. Repertoires were generated with immunoSEQ multiplex PCR, while TCRdb's copy carries only in-frame clones and drops some. V and J calls and clone size are as listed in that table; D and trimming were resolved from the DNA. The sample lists over 150,000 clones, roughly 80% occurring once. V usage is TRBV7-6 and J usage is TRBJ1-4, with 7 nucleotides matching TRBD1. The specimen sequenced was PBMCs. The clonotype was recovered from a young woman in good health and CMV-seronegative. CDR3 in amino acids: CASSLSGQANEKLFF. The CDR3 coding sequence is TGTGCCAGCAGCCTCTCCGGACAGGCTAATGAAAAACTGTTTTTT.